The entry that follows covers one T cell receptor (beta chain) sequence. V shed 5 bases and J 3 bases; nucleotides not matched to a gene: 7. Germline V gene data show CDR1 as MNHEY and CDR2 as SVGAGI. CDR3 size: 14 residues. The data were obtained in a study of blood T cell repertoires in COVID-19. Study-wide context: Whether acute or convalescent, the COVID-19 samples came from the United States, Italy and Spain. In each case, the material was cDNA or gDNA derived from T cells, B-cell-depleted T cells, or PBMCs.

How the authors handled the data: Estimation of nucleated cell counts relied on the amplification of reference gene primers. The data were produced by immunoSEQ multiplex PCR, yet TCRdb's version contains in-frame clones alone and is incomplete. That table furnishes V, J and clone size, whereas the DNA furnished D and trimming. Seen here are approximately 230,000 clones, more than 80% observed once, and the top ten hold 2.2%. V is TRBV6-5 and J is TRBJ2-7; 7 nucleotides match TRBD1. Sample: peripheral blood. The sequence derives from a man under 40 who had recovered from COVID-19. As DNA, the CDR3 is TGTGCCAGCAGTCCAAGACAGGGTGGCTACGAGCAGTACTTC. Amino acids: CASSPRQGGYEQYF.